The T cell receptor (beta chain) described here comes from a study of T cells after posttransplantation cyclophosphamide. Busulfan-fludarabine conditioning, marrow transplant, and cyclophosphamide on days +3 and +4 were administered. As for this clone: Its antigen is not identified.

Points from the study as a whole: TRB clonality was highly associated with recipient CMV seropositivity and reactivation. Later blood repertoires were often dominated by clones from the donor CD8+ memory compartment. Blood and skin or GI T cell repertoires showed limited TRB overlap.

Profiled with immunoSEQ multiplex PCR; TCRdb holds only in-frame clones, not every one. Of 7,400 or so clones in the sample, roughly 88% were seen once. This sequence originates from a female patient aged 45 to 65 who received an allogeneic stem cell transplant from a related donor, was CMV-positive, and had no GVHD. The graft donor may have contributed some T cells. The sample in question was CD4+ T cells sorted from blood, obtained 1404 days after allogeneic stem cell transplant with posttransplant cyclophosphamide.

The chain's CDR3 is CASSSVVGTQYF. The DNA for the CDR3 is TGTGCCAGCAGCTCCGTCGTCGGGACCCAGTACTTC. V gene TRBV7-2 combines with J gene TRBJ2-5, with D uncertain. The V gene lost 4 bases and the J gene lost 7 bases, with 10 bases spanning the gap. Germline lookup yields CDR1 SGHTA and CDR2 FQGNSA. The CDR3 covers 12 residues.